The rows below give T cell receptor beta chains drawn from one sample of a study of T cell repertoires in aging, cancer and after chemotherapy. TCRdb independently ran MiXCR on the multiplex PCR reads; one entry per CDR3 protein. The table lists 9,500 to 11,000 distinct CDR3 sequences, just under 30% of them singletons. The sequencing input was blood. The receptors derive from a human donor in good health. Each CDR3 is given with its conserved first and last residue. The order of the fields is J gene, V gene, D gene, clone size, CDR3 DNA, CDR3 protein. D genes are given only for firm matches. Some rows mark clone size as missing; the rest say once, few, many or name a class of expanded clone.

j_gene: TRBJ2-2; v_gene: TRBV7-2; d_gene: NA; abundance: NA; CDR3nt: TGTGCCAGCAGCGGGGCTGCTGGGACCGGGGAGCTGTTTTTT; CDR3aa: CASSGAAGTGELFF
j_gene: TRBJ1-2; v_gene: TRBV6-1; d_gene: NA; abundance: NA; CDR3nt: TGTGTAAGCATAACGGGGGTGGTCCAGGGTTATGGCTACACCTTC; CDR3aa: CVSITGVVQGYGYTF
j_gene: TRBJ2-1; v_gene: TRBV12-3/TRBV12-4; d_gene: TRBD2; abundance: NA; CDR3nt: TGTGCCAGCTCACCAATCGCGGGAGGGCCCTACAATGAGCAGTTCTTC; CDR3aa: CASSPIAGGPYNEQFF
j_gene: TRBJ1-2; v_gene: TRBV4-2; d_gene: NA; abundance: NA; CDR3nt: TGTGCCAGCAGCCAAGGACCCGGGGGATGGGATGGCTACACCTTC; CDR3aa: CASSQGPGGWDGYTF
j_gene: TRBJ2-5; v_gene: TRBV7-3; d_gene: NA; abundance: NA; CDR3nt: TGTGACAGCAGCGGGGGCGCGGACAGGAGGCTCCAAGAGACCCAGTACTTC; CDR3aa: CDSSGGADRRLQETQYF
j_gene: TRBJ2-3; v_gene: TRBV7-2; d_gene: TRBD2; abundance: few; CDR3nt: TGTGCCAGCAGCTTACCATCAAGCGGGGGGGCGAGAGATACGCAGTATTTT; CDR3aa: CASSLPSSGGARDTQYF
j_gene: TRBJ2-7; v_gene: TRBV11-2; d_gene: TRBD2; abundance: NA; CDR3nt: TGTGCCAGCAGCTTAGGTCTAGCGGGGACATCCTACGAGCAGTACTTC; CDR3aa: CASSLGLAGTSYEQYF
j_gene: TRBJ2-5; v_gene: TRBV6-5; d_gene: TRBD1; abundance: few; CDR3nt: TGTGCCAGCAGCCCCTTCGACAGGGCCCCTTTTGAGACCCAGTACTTC; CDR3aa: CASSPFDRAPFETQYF
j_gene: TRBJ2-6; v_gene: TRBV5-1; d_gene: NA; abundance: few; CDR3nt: TGCGCCAGCAGCCACGGGACCTCTGGGGCCAACGTCCTGACTTTC; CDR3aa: CASSHGTSGANVLTF
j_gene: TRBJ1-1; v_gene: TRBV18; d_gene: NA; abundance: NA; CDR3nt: TGTGCCAGCTCACCAGAGGGTAGGAATATGAACACTGAAGCTTTCTTT; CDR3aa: CASSPEGRNMNTEAFF
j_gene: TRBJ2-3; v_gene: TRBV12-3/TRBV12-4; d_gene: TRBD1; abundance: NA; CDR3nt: TGTGCCAGCAGTTTAGTCGGCAGGGGGCCAGATACGCAGTATTTT; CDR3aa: CASSLVGRGPDTQYF
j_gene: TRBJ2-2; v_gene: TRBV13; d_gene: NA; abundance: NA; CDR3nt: TGTGCCAGCAGCCCACAGGGGGGGGACACCGGGGAGCTGTTTTTT; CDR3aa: CASSPQGGDTGELFF
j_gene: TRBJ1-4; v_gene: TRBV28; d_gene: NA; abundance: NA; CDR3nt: TGTGCCAGCAGTTTAGATTTAGGGACGGTAGACACGAATGAAAAACTGTTTTTT; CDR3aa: CASSLDLGTVDTNEKLFF
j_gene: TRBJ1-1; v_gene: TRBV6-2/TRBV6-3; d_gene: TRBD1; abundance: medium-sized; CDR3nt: TGTGCCAGCCAGGACAGGGGGGAAGAAGCTTTCTTT; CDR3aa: CASQDRGEEAFF
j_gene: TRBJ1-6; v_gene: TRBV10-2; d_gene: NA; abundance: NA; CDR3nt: TGCGCCAGCAGTGAAAGAGGGCAGATGATTAATTCACCCCTCCACTTT; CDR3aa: CASSERGQMINSPLHF
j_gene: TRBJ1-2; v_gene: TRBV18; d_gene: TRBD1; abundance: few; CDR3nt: TGTGCCAGCTCACCACCCGCAGGGGGCGAGGGCTACACCTTC; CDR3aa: CASSPPAGGEGYTF
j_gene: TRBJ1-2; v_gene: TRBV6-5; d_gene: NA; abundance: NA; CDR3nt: TGTGCCAGCTGCCGCGGGGGACCGGCCCTCTATGGCTACACCTTC; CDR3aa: CASCRGGPALYGYTF
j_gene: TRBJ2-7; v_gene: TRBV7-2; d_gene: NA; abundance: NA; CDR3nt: TGTGCCAGCAGCTTAGGGCAGGGGAGATACGAGCAGTACTTC; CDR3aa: CASSLGQGRYEQYF
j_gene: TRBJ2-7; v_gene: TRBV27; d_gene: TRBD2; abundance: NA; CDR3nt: TGTGCCAGCAGTTTAAAGCCGGCAGGGGCTACCGGGACTAGCTTGCAGCAGTACTTC; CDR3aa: CASSLKPAGATGTSLQQYF
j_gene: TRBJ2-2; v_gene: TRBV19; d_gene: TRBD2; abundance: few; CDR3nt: TGTGCCAGTAGTGCCCACTTGAGGGAGGGCACCGGGGAGCTGTTTTTT; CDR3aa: CASSAHLREGTGELFF
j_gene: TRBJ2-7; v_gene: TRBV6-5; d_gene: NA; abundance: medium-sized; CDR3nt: TGTGCCAGCAGTCTCCAGGGGGGAGGCTACGAGCAGTACTTC; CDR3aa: CASSLQGGGYEQYF
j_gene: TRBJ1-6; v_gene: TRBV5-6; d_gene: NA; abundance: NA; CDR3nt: TGTGCCAGCAGATTACGGGGGAATTCACCCCTCCACTTT; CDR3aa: CASRLRGNSPLHF
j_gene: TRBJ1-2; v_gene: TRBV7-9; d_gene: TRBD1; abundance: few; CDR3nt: TGTGCCAGCAGGAAGGACAGGTTATCGGACTATGGCTACACCTTC; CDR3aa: CASRKDRLSDYGYTF
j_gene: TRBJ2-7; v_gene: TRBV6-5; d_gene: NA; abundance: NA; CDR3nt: TGTGCCAGCAGTTTAGAGGACAGCTCCTACGAGCAGTACTTC; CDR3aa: CASSLEDSSYEQYF
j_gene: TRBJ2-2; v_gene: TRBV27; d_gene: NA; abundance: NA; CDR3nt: TGTGCCAGCAGTTTAGCCGGGGAGCTGTTTTTT; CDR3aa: CASSLAGELFF
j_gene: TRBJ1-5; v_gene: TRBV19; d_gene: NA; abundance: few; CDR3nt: TGTGCCAGTAGTATGGGTCAGGAGGTCAATCAGCCCCAGCATTTT; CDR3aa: CASSMGQEVNQPQHF
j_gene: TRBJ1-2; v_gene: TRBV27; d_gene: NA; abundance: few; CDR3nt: TGTGCCAGCAAGTCTACAGGGTCCGATGGCTACACCTTC; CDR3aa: CASKSTGSDGYTF
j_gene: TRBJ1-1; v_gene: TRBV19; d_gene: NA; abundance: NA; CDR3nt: TGTGCCAGTAATATAGGAGGAACCACTGAAGCTTTCTTT; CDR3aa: CASNIGGTTEAFF
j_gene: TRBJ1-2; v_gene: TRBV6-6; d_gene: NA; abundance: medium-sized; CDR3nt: TGTGCCAGCAGTTTTGACAGGTCCTATGGCTACACCTTC; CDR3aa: CASSFDRSYGYTF
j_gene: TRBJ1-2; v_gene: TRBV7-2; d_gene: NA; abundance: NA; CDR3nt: TGTGCCAGCAGCTGGAAGGGGGGGGGAGGCTATGGCTACACCTTC; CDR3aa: CASSWKGGGGYGYTF
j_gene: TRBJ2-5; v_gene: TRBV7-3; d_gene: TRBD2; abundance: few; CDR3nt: TGTGCCAGCAGCTTAAGCGGGGGGGCGGTTGAGACCCAGTACTTC; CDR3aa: CASSLSGGAVETQYF
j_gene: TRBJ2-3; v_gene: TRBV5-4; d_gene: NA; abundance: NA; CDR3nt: TGTGCCAGCAGCTTGGGTGGACTAACTTTCACAGATACGCAGTATTTT; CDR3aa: CASSLGGLTFTDTQYF
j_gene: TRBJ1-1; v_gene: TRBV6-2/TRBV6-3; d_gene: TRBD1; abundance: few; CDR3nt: TGTGCCAGCAGTTTGGGACAGGCCACTGAAGCTTTCTTT; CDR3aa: CASSLGQATEAFF
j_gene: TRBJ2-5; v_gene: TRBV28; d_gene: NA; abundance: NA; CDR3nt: TGTGCCACCAGCCAGGGATCAGAGACCCAGTACTTC; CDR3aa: CATSQGSETQYF
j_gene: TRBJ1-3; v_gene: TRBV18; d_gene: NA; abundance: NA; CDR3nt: TGTGCCAGCTCACCAACCACAGGGTCAACGAACACCATATATTTT; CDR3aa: CASSPTTGSTNTIYF
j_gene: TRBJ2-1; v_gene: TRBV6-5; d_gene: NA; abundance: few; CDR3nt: TGTGCCAGCAGTAACAGACTCTCCGCCTACAATGAGCAGTTCTTC; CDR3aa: CASSNRLSAYNEQFF
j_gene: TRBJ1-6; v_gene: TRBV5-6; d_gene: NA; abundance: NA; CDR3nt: TGTGCCAGCAGAATATCGGTTGGGGGTTCACCCCTCCACTTT; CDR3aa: CASRISVGGSPLHF
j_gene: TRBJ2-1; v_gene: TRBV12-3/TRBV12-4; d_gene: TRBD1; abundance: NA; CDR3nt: TGTGCCAGCAGTTCCGGTGGGACAGGCTACGATGAGCAGTTCTTC; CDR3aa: CASSSGGTGYDEQFF
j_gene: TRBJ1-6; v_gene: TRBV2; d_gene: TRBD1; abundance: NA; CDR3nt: TGTGCCAGCACCCAGTCTGGGACAGCCTATTCACCCCTCCACTTT; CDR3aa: CASTQSGTAYSPLHF
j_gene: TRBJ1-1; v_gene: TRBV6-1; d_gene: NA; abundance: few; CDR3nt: TGTGCCAGCAGTGAATGGGCAGCCATCACTGAAGCTTTCTTT; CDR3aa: CASSEWAAITEAFF
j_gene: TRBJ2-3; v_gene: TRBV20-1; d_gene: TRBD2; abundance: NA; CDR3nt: TGCAGTCTTGGTTTGGGCGGGAGGGCCGGAACAGATACGCAGTATTTT; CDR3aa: CSLGLGGRAGTDTQYF
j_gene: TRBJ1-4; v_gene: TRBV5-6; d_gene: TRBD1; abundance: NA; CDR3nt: TGTGCCAGCAGCTTGAAGGGACAGGGAACTAATGAAAAACTGTTTTTT; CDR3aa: CASSLKGQGTNEKLFF
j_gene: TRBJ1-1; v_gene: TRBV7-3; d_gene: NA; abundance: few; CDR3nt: TGTGCCAGCAGCTTACCCAGGAGGGAGGCGACTGAAGCTTTCTTT; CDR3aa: CASSLPRREATEAFF
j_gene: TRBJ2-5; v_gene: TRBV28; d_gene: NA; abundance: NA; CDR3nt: TGTGCCAGCAGTTTATGGTCGGGAGTCCAAGAGACCCAGTACTTC; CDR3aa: CASSLWSGVQETQYF
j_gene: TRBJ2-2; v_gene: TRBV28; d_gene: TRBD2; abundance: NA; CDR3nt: TGTGCCAGCAGCGGGACTAGCATCAACACCGGGGAGCTGTTTTTT; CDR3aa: CASSGTSINTGELFF
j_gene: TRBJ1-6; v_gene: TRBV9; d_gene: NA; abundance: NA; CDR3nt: TGTGCCAGCAGCGTAGACCCCGAACCCTCTTCACCCCTCCACTTT; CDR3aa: CASSVDPEPSSPLHF
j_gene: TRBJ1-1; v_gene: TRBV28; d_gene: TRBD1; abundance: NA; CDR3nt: TGTGCCAGCAGCCCTACGCTTCGGACAGGGGGCATTGCTTTCTTT; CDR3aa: CASSPTLRTGGIAFF
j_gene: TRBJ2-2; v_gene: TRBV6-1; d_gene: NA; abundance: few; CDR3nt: TGTGCCAGCAGTGAAGGGTCCACTCTCTGGAACACCGGGGAGCTGTTTTTT; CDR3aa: CASSEGSTLWNTGELFF
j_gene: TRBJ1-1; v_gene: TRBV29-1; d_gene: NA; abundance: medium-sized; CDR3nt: TGCAGCGTGGGGAGGGGGAACACTGAAGCTTTCTTT; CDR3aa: CSVGRGNTEAFF
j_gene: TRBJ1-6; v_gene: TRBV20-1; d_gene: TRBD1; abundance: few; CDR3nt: TGCAGTGCTAGAGATAACAGGGGCTCAAACAATTCACCCCTCCACTTT; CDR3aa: CSARDNRGSNNSPLHF
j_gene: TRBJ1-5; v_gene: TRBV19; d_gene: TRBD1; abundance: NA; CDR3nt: TGTGCCAGTAGCGACCGGGACAGGGGGCGCGGTCAGCCCCAGCATTTT; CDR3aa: CASSDRDRGRGQPQHF
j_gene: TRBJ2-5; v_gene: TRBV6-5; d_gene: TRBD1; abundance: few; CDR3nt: TGTGCCAGCAGTTACTCGATGGGGACAGGGTCGGTCCAAGAGACCCAGTACTTC; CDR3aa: CASSYSMGTGSVQETQYF
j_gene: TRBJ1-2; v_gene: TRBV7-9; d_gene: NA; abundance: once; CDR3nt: TGTGCCAGCAGCTTGACCCTCCCGCATGGGTGCTACACCTTC; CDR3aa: CASSLTLPHGCYTF
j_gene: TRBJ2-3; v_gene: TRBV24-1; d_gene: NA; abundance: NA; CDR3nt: TGTGCCACCAGTGATTTGGGGCTAGGGGGAGATACGCAGTATTTT; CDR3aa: CATSDLGLGGDTQYF